The clone carrying this TCR beta chain was seen a few times. The data stem from a study of tumor-infiltrating lymphocytes in oesophageal squamous cell carcinoma. This CDR3 comprises 15 residues. Germline CDR1 and CDR2: SGHVS and FQNEAQ. Each CDR3 protein gets one entry after TCRdb re-called the PCR reads with MiXCR. The data hold roughly 20,000 distinct CDR3 sequences, with roughly 39% observed a single time. The receptor's source is a male donor with esophageal squamous cell carcinoma. J is TRBJ2-5 and V is TRBV7-8; D ambiguous. The J call may be faulty, since TRBJ2-7 better matches the DNA end. Sequenced input: normal esophageal tissue next to the tumor. CDR3 sequence: CASSLASLSSYEQYF. The CDR3, as DNA: TGTGCCAGCAGCTTAGCGTCTCTTTCCTCCTACGAGCAGTACTTC.